This T cell receptor beta chain derives from a study of blood T cell repertoires in COVID-19. Sequenced by immunoSEQ multiplex PCR; TCRdb stores in-frame clones only, minus some. The table records more than 70,000 clones, about 87% of them present only once. V was clipped by 4 bases and J by 0 bases; unmatched bases: 5. The CDR3 is 17 residues long. The germline V gene has CDR1 MDHEN and CDR2 SYDVKM. Sequenced: peripheral blood. V usage is TRBV28 and J usage is TRBJ2-7; 14 bases agree with TRBD2. The TCR originated in a human donor in a cohort sampled during active COVID-19. For the CDR3, the DNA is TGTGCCAGCAGTTGGACTAGCGGGAGGCAAAGCTCCTACGAGCAGTACTTC. Encoded protein: CASSWTSGRQSSYEQYF.